The 5 T cell receptor beta chains listed next were all sequenced from one sample in a study of blood T cell repertoires in COVID-19. The assay was immunoSEQ multiplex PCR, and TCRdb's table has in-frame clones only and misses some. The data contain almost 400,000 clones, approximately 87% of them singletons. The sample taken for sequencing was peripheral blood. The receptors originated from a woman in her sixties with COVID-19, enrolled during active disease.

Of note for this clone: This same CDR3 is encoded by further DNA sequences in the sample. The V gene is TRBV4-1, the J gene TRBJ1-5, with D possibly matching TRBD1 (5 bases). This CDR3 comprises 15 residues. The germline V gene encodes CDR1 MGHRA and CDR2 YSYEKL. V gave up 1 base and J gave up 1 base, with 8 bases separating them. The CDR3 nucleotides are TGCGCCAGCAGCCAAGGACAGACAAGCAATCAGCCCCAGCATTTT. Its protein is CASSQGQTSNQPQHF.

The chain is built from TRBV4-1 and TRBJ2-5; TRBD2 matches 9 bases. The V gene end was trimmed by 6 bases and the J gene end by 2 bases; junction bases not matched to a gene: 7. This CDR3 spans 15 amino acids. The V gene's germline CDR1 is MGHRA and CDR2 YSYEKL. The DNA of the CDR3 is TGCGCCAGCAGACCGGGAGCGGGGGGACAAGAGACCCAGTACTTC. Protein sequence: CASRPGAGGQETQYF.

The CDR3 sequence: CASSLYRRNSPLHF. The CDR3 DNA reads TGTGCCAGCAGCTTGTACAGGAGAAATTCACCCCTCCACTTT. The V and J genes are TRBV11-2 and TRBJ1-6, with D maybe TRBD1 (5 bases). This CDR3 is 14 amino acids long. V lost 3 bases and J lost 7, with 10 bases in between. The germline gives CDR1 SGHAT, CDR2 FQNNGV. The full variable domain, rest sourced from reference TRBV11-2 and TRBJ1-6, is EAGVAQSPRYKIIEKRQSVAFWCNPISGHATLYWYQQILGQGPKLLIQFQNNGVVDDSQLPKDRFSAERLKGVDSTLKIQPAKLEDSAVYLCASSLYRRNSPLHFGNGTRLTVT.

The sample holds a few counts of this clone. CDR3 sequence reads: CASRDRVGEQPQHF. CDR3 nucleotides: TGTGCCAGCAGGGACAGGGTAGGAGAACAGCCCCAGCATTTT. The V call is TRBV6-5, the J call TRBJ1-5; TRBD1 matches 8 bases. Germline-derived CDR1 and CDR2 are MNHEY and SVGAGI. The CDR3 contains 14 residues. V shed 6 bases, J shed 7 bases, and the junction held 8 bases outside the gene matches.

CDR3 in DNA: TGCGCCAGCAGCCCTGGACCCCAGGGGGCGGATTATGGCTACACCTTC. This gives the protein CASSPGPQGADYGYTF. V and J are TRBV5-1 and TRBJ1-2; TRBD1 matches at 8 bases. The CDR3 is made up of 16 amino acids. Trimming at V came to 4 bases and at J to 5 bases, leaving 13 bases not matched to a gene. In germline, CDR1 is SGHRS, CDR2 YFSETQ.